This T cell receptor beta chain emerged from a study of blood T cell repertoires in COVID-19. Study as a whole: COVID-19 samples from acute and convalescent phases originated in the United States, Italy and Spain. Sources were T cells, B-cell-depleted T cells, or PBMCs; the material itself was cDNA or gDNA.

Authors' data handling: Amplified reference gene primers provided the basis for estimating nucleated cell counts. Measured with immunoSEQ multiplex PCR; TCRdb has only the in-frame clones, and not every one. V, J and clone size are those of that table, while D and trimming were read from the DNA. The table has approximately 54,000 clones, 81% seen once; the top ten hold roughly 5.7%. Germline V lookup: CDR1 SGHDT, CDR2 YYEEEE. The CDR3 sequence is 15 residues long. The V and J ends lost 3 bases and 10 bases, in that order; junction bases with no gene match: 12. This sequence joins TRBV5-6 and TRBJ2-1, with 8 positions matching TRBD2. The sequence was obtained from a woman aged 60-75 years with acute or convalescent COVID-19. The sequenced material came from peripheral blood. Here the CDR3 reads CASSYLAGAAVEQFF. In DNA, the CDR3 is TGTGCCAGCAGCTACCTAGCGGGTGCGGCCGTGGAGCAGTTCTTC. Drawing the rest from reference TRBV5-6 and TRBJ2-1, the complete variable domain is DAGVTQSPTHLIKTRGQQVTLRCSPKSGHDTVSWYQQALGQGPQFIFQYYEEEERQRGNFPDRFSGHQFPNYSSELNVNALLLGDSALYLCASSYLAGAAVEQFFGPGTRLTVL.